Shown below are 26 T cell receptor beta chains from a single sample sequenced in a study of shared clonotypes between healthy human individuals. Naive CD8 cells were CD45RO-negative, positively selected for CCR7, excluding terminally differentiated effector memory CD45RA+ cells. Only in-frame clones appear in the TCRdb table, and some are missing; sequencing was by immunoSEQ multiplex PCR. This table has approximately 600,000 clones, around 96% appearing once. Specimen: naive CD8+ T cells sorted from blood. The receptors stem from a woman aged 30 to 39 in good health.

The chain uses TRBV7-3 and TRBJ2-1, with D possibly TRBD2 on 6 matching bases. The germline CDR1 and CDR2 sequences are SGHTA and FQGTGA. The CDR3 runs 15 residues. Trimming stripped 3 bases from V and 6 bases from J, with 15 bases between. The CDR3 sequence is CASSFLSGGTNEQFF. CDR3 bases: TGTGCCAGCAGCTTTCTGTCCGGGGGAACCAATGAGCAGTTCTTC.

The chain joins TRBV10-2 to TRBJ1-1, with D tentatively TRBD1 (6 bases). V was cut by 2 bases and J by 0 bases, with 10 bases left in between. This CDR3 has 15 amino acids. Germline loops: CDR1 WSHSY, CDR2 SAAADI. In nucleotides, the CDR3 is TGCGCCAGCAGTGAGACAGGGTACATGAACACTGAAGCTTTCTTT. It translates to CASSETGYMNTEAFF.

This chain uses TRBV28 with TRBJ2-7, with unresolved D. Trimming removed 3 bases at V and 2 bases at J, with 8 bases between. In germline, CDR1 is MDHEN, CDR2 SYDVKM. CDR3 length: 13 residues. The DNA of the CDR3 is TGTGCCAGCAGTTTGGCGGACCCCTACGAGCAGTACTTC. Protein sequence: CASSLADPYEQYF.

The chain has TRBV5-8 and TRBJ2-7; possible D gene TRBD1, 6 bases. The CDR3 extends over 17 amino acids. The germline V gene encodes CDR1 SGHTS and CDR2 YDEGEE. The germline V and J ends were trimmed by 4 bases and 0 bases, with 20 bases remaining between them. CDR3 sequence: CASSPGTTGIISYEQYF. CDR3 sequence (DNA): TGTGCCAGCAGCCCCGGGACAACGGGAATTATCTCCTACGAGCAGTACTTC. The whole variable domain, remainder taken from reference TRBV5-8 and TRBJ2-7, is EAGVTQSPTHLIKTRGQQATLRCSPISGHTSVYWYQQALGLGLQFLLWYDEGEERNRGNFPPRFSGRQFPNYSSELNVNALELEDSALYLCASSPGTTGIISYEQYFGPGTRLTVT.

This clone came up once. CDR3 sequence reads: CASSLGTGATYEQYF. The CDR3, as DNA: TGTGCCAGCAGCCTAGGGACAGGGGCGACCTACGAGCAGTACTTC. The chain joins TRBV7-9 to TRBJ2-7, with TRBD1 identical over 10 bases. The CDR3 spans 15 residues. V was clipped by 5 bases and J by 2 bases; unmatched bases: 6. The V gene's germline CDR1 is SEHNR and CDR2 FQNEAQ (reference sequence).

This rearrangement joins TRBV16 to TRBJ1-2; D not resolved. This CDR3 comprises 13 residues. Germline values: CDR1 KGHSY, CDR2 FQNENV. Trimming shortened V by 2 bases and J by 1 base, and 5 bases separated the two germline ends. The CDR3 coding sequence is TGTGCCAGCAGCCAACTAGGTAACTATGGCTACACCTTC. It translates to CASSQLGNYGYTF.

The chain joins TRBV5-6 to TRBJ1-3, with 7 bases matching TRBD1. The V segment lost 2 bases and the J segment 0 bases; nucleotides outside the gene matches: 2. The CDR3 has 15 residues. Germline V gene data show CDR1 as SGHDT and CDR2 as YYEEEE. CDR3 amino acids: CASSLGQVSGNTIYF. The CDR3 DNA reads TGTGCCAGCAGCTTAGGACAGGTCTCTGGAAACACCATATATTTT.

The rearrangement joins TRBV27 to TRBJ1-2, with TRBD1 matching 8 bases. Trimming cost V 5 bases and J 4 bases; bases outside gene matches: 9. This CDR3 has 15 residues. Germline V gene lookup returns CDR1 MNHEY and CDR2 SMNVEV (reference sequence). The CDR3 loop reads CASSPAGGLGYGYTF. The DNA for the CDR3 is TGTGCCAGCAGTCCAGCAGGGGGCCTGGGCTATGGCTACACCTTC.

V and J are TRBV2 and TRBJ2-1, with 8 bases matching TRBD2. In germline, CDR1 is SNHLY, CDR2 FYNNEI. J was trimmed by 5 bases and V by 5 bases; bases with no gene match: 5. CDR3 length: 14 amino acids. The CDR3 nucleotides are TGTGCCAGCAGTTCGGGGGGGGAGGACAATGAGCAGTTCTTC. This sequence encodes CASSSGGEDNEQFF.

The chain joins TRBV7-6 to TRBJ2-5, with 8 bases fitting TRBD2. Germline V CDR1 and CDR2: SGHVS, FNYEAQ. The V and J ends lost 5 bases and 5 bases, in that order; junction bases with no gene match: 7. The CDR3 has 14 residues. Written as DNA, the CDR3 is TGTGCCAGCAGCGAGGGACTAGATCGCGAGACCCAGTACTTC. This sequence encodes CASSEGLDRETQYF. The full variable domain, its missing parts supplied by reference TRBV7-6 and TRBJ2-5, is GAGVSQSPRYKVTKRGQDVALRCDPISGHVSLYWYRQALGQGPEFLTYFNYEAQQDKSGLPNDRFSAERPEGSISTLTIQRTEQRDSAMYRCASSEGLDRETQYFGPGTRLLVL.

This rearrangement joins TRBV7-7 to TRBJ2-7; D perhaps matches TRBD1 (6 bases). The germline V gene encodes CDR1 SSHAT and CDR2 FNYEAQ (reference sequence). Between the trimmed V and J ends, which lost 1 base and 1 base, there was a span of 11 bases. The CDR3 consists of 15 residues. CDR3 nucleotide sequence: TGTGCCAGCAGCTTAGAACAGGGCGCTTCCTACGAGCAGTACTTC. Residues: CASSLEQGASYEQYF.

The J gene is TRBJ1-4, the V gene TRBV27; D not resolved. The CDR3 runs to 12 residues. Between the trimmed V and J ends, which lost 2 bases and 7 bases, there was a span of 5 bases. Germline CDR1 and CDR2: MNHEY and SMNVEV (reference sequence). DNA of the CDR3: TGTGCCAGCAGTTTACGGCCTGAAAAACTGTTTTTT. This encodes CASSLRPEKLFF.

The V call is TRBV7-6, the J call TRBJ2-7, with a possible D match to TRBD1 (6 bases). The V gene lost 4 bases and the J gene lost 0 bases, with 13 bases spanning the gap. The CDR3 has 15 residues. Per the germline V gene, CDR1 is SGHVS and CDR2 is FNYEAQ. The CDR3 nucleotides read TGTGCCAGCAGCTCCGGACAGCCAAGCTCCTACGAGCAGTACTTC. This gives the protein CASSSGQPSSYEQYF.

V gene TRBV4-1 combines with J gene TRBJ2-7; TRBD1 agrees at 10 bases. CDR3 length: 16 amino acids. Per the germline V gene, CDR1 is MGHRA and CDR2 is YSYEKL. Trimming took 2 bases from V and 4 from J; bases not matched to a gene: 8. CDR3 region: CASSQNDRGLFYEQYF. CDR3 bases: TGCGCCAGCAGCCAAAACGACAGGGGGCTATTTTACGAGCAGTACTTC.

V is TRBV6-5 and J is TRBJ2-1; TRBD2 might be the D (5 bases). Germline CDR1 reads MNHEY; CDR2 reads SVGAGI. V was trimmed by 0 bases and J by 2 bases, leaving 11 bases between them. The CDR3 is made up of 16 amino acids. The chain's CDR3 is CASSYSVSGAYNEQFF. CDR3 bases: TGTGCCAGCAGTTACTCGGTGAGCGGAGCCTACAATGAGCAGTTCTTC.

This clone was counted a single time. Other nucleotide sequences in the sample specify the same CDR3. The V call is TRBV28, the J call TRBJ2-7; 8 nucleotides align to TRBD1. The CDR3 has 13 residues. Trimming at V came to 6 bases and at J to 3 bases, leaving 4 bases not matched to a gene. CDR1 is MDHEN and CDR2 is SYDVKM in the germline V gene. The CDR3, as DNA: TGTGCCAGCAGCCTCGACAGGGGCTACGAGCAGTACTTC. It codes for CASSLDRGYEQYF.

In this sample, this clone turned up once. The rearrangement uses TRBV27 and TRBJ2-2; 7 bases align to TRBD2. V lost 8 bases to trimming and J lost 2 bases; unmatched junction nucleotides: 5. Looked up from germline, CDR1 is MNHEY and CDR2 is SMNVEV (reference sequence). This CDR3 has 14 residues. CDR3 sequence reads: CASRSGANTGELFF. DNA of the CDR3: TGTGCCAGCCGGAGCGGGGCTAACACCGGGGAGCTGTTTTTT.

The sample holds one count of this clone. This rearrangement joins TRBV21-1 to TRBJ1-1; TRBD1, the table's D call, was not compared with the DNA. TRBV21-1 is an annotated pseudogene. The CDR3 extends over 15 amino acids. Here the CDR3 reads CASSGLGTENTEAFF. The CDR3 DNA sequence: TGTGCCAGCAGCGGCTTGGGGACAGAAAACACTGAAGCTTTCTTT.

The gene calls are TRBV27 and TRBJ1-2, with TRBD1 as a possible D gene (5 bases). Germline V gene lookup returns CDR1 MNHEY and CDR2 SMNVEV (reference sequence). This CDR3 is built from 13 residues. V lost 3 bases and J 7 bases, leaving 12 bases between the germline ends. The CDR3 here is CASSFYQGSGYTF. The CDR3 DNA reads as TGTGCCAGCAGTTTCTATCAGGGTTCTGGCTACACCTTC.

The table lists this clone with a count of one. This sequence joins TRBV10-3 and TRBJ2-2; 8 bases fit TRBD1. This CDR3 spans 17 amino acids. V gave up 2 bases and J gave up 2 bases; unmatched junction bases: 7. From germline, CDR1 is ENHRY and CDR2 SYGVKD. The CDR3 bases are TGTGCCATCAGTGAGGGGAAGGACAGGGAAAACACCGGGGAGCTGTTTTTT. Its protein is CAISEGKDRENTGELFF.

A few counts support this clone. The CDR3 DNA reads as TGTGCCTGGACCACGGGACAGGGGGACTATGGCTACACCTTC. Translated: CAWTTGQGDYGYTF. The chain employs TRBV30 and TRBJ1-2; TRBD1 matches 11 bases. V trimming: 4 bases; J trimming: 3 bases; junction bases outside the gene matches: 4. The CDR3 is made up of 14 amino acids. Looked up from germline, CDR1 is GTSNPN and CDR2 is SVGIG (reference sequence).

Only one count was recorded for this clone. V gene TRBV9 combines with J gene TRBJ2-7; a possible D gene is TRBD2 (6 bases). The CDR3 loop spans 15 amino acids. The germline V and J ends were trimmed by 0 bases and 3 bases, with 13 bases remaining between them. CDR1 is SGDLS and CDR2 is YYNGEE in the germline V gene. CDR3 sequence (DNA): TGTGCCAGCAGCGTAGGGGACTCAGGACACTACGAGCAGTACTTC. As protein: CASSVGDSGHYEQYF.

This chain links TRBV5-5 with TRBJ2-7, with D perhaps matching TRBD2 (5 bases). Germline lookup yields CDR1 SGHKS and CDR2 YYEKEE (reference sequence). The CDR3 contains 15 residues. Trimming took 4 bases from V and 1 from J, leaving 15 bases between them. CDR3 sequence reads: CASSPGRTASYEQYF. The CDR3 nucleotides read TGTGCCAGCAGCCCAGGACGGACTGCATCCTACGAGCAGTACTTC.

The chain combines TRBV29-1 with TRBJ2-5; D is undetermined. From germline, CDR1 is SQVTM and CDR2 ANQGSEA. The CDR3 consists of 15 residues. V gave up 3 bases and J gave up 7 bases, with 21 bases separating them. CDR3 DNA: TGCAGCGTTGATGGGTACTACGTAGGCCCATGGACCCAGTACTTC. Its protein is CSVDGYYVGPWTQYF.

This sequence joins TRBV10-3 and TRBJ2-7; D gene uncertain. This CDR3 has 11 residues. Germline V lookup: CDR1 ENHRY, CDR2 SYGVKD. Trimming left V 4 bases short and J 4 bases short, with 5 bases between. The CDR3: CAISALYEQYF. CDR3 coding DNA: TGTGCCATCAGTGCTTTATACGAGCAGTACTTC.

The chain employs TRBV5-1 and TRBJ2-7; 9 bases match TRBD1. The CDR3 runs to 15 residues. V dropped 4 bases and J dropped 1; count of bases not matched to a gene: 6. Germline loops: CDR1 SGHRS, CDR2 YFSETQ. This CDR3 is CASSLGTGKSYEQYF. As DNA, the CDR3 is TGCGCCAGCAGCCTAGGGACAGGGAAGTCCTACGAGCAGTACTTC.